This T cell receptor (beta chain) came from a study of cytomegalovirus exposure and HLA in healthy donors. At the level of the study: Unique TCRs numbering some 80 million, obtained from HLA-typed donors, made up an early data release. Clustering assigned about 79% of the roughly 420 genotyped donors to the Caucasian-associated ancestry cluster.

This CDR3 comprises 16 residues. Germline-derived CDR1 and CDR2 are KGHSH and LQKENI. V was pared by 0 bases and J by 6 bases, with 15 bases between. The study ran its PCR with 60 Vbeta and 13 Jbeta primers. This table comes from immunoSEQ multiplex PCR, and its TCRdb copy is limited to in-frame clones, with some not included. This repertoire shows some 150,000 clones, 60% to 80% found once; its top ten account for approximately 0.66%. About this clone: Antigen: not known.

Study-level results: Despite most TCR sequences being rare, some public TCRs occurred in many donors. Earlier analysis yielded a pattern in which most TCR beta V segments were productive about 87% or about 30% of the time.

This receptor was taken from a male donor in good health and CMV-seronegative. Sequences were obtained from PBMCs. The chain joins TRBV18 to TRBJ2-1, with a weak D call TRBD2 (6 bases). The CDR3 coding sequence is TGTGCCAGCTCACCACCAAGGCTGGTGACTAGCAATGAGCAGTTCTTC. Protein: CASSPPRLVTSNEQFF.